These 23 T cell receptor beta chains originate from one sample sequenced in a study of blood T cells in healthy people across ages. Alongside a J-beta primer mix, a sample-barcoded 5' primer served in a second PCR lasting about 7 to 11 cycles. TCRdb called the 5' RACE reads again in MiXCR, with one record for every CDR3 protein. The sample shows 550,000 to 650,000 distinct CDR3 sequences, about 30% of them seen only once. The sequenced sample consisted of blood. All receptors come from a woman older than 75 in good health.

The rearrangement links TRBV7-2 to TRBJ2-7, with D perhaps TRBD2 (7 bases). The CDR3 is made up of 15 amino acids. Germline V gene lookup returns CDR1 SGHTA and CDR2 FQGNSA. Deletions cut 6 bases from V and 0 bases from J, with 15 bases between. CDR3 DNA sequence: TGTGCCAGCAGGAGGGGGGGGTCCGGCTCCTACGAGCAGTACTTC. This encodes CASRRGGSGSYEQYF.

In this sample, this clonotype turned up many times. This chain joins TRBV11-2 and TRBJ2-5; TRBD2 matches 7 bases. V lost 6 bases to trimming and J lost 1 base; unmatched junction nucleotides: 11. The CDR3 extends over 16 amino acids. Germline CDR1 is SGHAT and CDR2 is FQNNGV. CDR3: CASSPGGGRFQETQYF. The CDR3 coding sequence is TGTGCCAGCAGTCCAGGCGGGGGTCGGTTCCAAGAGACCCAGTACTTC.

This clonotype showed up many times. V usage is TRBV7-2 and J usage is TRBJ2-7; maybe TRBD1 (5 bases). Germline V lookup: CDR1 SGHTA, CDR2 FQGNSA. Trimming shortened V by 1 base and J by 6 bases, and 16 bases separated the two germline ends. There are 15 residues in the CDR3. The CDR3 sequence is CASSLVKAGLAEQYF. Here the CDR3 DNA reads TGTGCCAGCAGCTTAGTTAAGGCAGGGTTGGCCGAGCAGTACTTC.

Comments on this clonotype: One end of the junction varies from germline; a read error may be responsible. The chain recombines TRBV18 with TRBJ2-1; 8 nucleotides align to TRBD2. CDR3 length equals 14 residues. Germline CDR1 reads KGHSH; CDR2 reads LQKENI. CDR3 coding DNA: TGTGTCAGCTCACCAGTAAGAGCGGGGGCTGAGCAGTTCTTC. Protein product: CVSSPVRAGAEQFF.

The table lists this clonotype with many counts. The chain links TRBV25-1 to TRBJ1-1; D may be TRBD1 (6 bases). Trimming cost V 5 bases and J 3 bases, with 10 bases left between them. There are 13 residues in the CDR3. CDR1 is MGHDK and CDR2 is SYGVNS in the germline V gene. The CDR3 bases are TGTGCCAGCAGTAGTACAGGGTACACTGAAGCTTTCTTT. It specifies CASSSTGYTEAFF.

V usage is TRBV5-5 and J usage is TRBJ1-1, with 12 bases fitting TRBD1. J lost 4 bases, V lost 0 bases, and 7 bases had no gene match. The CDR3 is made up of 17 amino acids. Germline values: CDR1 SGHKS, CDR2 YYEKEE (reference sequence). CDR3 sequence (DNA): TGTGCCAGCAGCTTGGGGGACAGGGGGCGTGTGACCACTGAAGCTTTCTTT. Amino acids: CASSLGDRGRVTTEAFF.

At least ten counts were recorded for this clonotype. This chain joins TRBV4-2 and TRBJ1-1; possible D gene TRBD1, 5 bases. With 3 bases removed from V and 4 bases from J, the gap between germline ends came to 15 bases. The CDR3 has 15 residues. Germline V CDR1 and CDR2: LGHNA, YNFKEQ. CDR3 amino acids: CASSQGFNRGTEAFF. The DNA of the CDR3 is TGTGCCAGCAGCCAGGGGTTTAATAGGGGCACTGAAGCTTTCTTT.

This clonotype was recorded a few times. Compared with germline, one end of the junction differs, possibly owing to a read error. CDR3 DNA sequence: TGTGCCATCACTGAGACAGGGGATGCTAACTATGGCTACACCTTC. This sequence encodes CAITETGDANYGYTF. The chain uses TRBV10-3 and TRBJ1-2; 8 nucleotides align to TRBD1. There are 15 residues in the CDR3. The V gene's germline CDR1 is ENHRY and CDR2 SYGVKD.

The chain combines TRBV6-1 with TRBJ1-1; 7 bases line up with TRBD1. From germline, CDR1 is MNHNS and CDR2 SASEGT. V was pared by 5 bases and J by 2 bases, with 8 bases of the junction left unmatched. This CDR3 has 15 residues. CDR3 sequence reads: CASSKYRGSNTEAFF. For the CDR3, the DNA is TGTGCCAGCAGTAAGTACAGGGGCAGTAACACTGAAGCTTTCTTT.

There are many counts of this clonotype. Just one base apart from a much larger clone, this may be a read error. Here the CDR3 reads CASSRDNAGGSEQYF. Written as DNA, the CDR3 is TGTGCCAGCAGCCGTGACAATGCGGGGGGGAGTGAGCAGTACTTC. The chain combines TRBV12-3 or TRBV12-4 with TRBJ2-5, with 9 bases fitting TRBD2. The CDR3 has 15 amino acids. V was clipped by 6 bases and J by 11 bases; unmatched bases: 16.

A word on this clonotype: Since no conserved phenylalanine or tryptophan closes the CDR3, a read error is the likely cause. CDR3 DNA: TGCGCCAGCAGCTGGACAGGGGGCACCTACGAGCAGTACAAC. This encodes CASSWTGGTYEQYN. This chain joins TRBV5-1 and TRBJ2-7; TRBD1 agrees at 11 bases. CDR1 and CDR2 from the germline V gene are SGHRS and YFSETQ. CDR3 size: 14 residues. V was clipped by 3 bases and J by 2 bases; unmatched bases: 1.

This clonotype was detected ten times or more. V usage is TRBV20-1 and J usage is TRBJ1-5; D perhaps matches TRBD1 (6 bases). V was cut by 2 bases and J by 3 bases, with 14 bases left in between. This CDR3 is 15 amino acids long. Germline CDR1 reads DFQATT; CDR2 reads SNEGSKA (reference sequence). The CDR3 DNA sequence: TGCAGTGCTAGATTTGGACAGAGGCTCAATCAGCCCCAGCATTTT. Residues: CSARFGQRLNQPQHF.

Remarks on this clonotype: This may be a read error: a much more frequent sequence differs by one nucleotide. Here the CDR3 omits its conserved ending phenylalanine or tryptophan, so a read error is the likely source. DNA of the CDR3: TGTGCCAGCAGTGACACCTCTAGCACAGATACGCAGTATTGT. Protein product: CASSDTSSTDTQYC. V is TRBV2 and J is TRBJ2-3; the D is unclear. V was shortened by 3 bases and J by 0 bases, with 7 bases between the two germline ends. The CDR3 is 14 amino acids. CDR1 and CDR2 (germline): SNHLY, FYNNEI.

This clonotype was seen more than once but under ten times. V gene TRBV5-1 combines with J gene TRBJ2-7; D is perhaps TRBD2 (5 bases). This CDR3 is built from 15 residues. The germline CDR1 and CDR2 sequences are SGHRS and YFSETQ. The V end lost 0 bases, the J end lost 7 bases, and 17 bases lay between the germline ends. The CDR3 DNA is TGCGCCAGCAGCTTGGAGGGAGATGCCTACAATGAGCAGTACTTC. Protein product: CASSLEGDAYNEQYF.

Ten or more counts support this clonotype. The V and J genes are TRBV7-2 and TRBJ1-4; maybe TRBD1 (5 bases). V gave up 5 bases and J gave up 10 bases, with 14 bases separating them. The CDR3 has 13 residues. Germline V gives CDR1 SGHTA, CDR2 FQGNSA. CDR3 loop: CASSRSREGKLFF. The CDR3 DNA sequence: TGTGCCAGCAGCCGCAGCAGGGAAGGAAAACTGTTTTTT.

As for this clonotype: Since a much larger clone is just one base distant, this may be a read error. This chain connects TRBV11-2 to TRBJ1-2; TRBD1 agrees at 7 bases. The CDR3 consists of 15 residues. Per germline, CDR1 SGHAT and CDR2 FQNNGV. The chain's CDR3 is CASSWGDRRSYGHTF. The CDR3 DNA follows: TGTGCCAGCAGCTGGGGGGACAGACGATCCTATGGCCACACCTTC.

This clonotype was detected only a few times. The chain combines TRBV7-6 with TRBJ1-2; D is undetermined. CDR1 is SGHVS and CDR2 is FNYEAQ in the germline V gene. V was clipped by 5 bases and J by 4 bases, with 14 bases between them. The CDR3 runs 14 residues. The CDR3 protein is CASSPTNAFYGYTF. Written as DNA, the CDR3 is TGTGCCAGCAGCCCGACGAACGCGTTCTATGGCTACACCTTC.

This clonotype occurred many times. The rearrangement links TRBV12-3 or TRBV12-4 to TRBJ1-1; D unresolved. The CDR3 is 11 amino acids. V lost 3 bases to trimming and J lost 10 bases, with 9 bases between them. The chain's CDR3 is CASSFGQAAFF. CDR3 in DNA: TGTGCCAGCAGTTTTGGGCAGGCAGCTTTCTTT.

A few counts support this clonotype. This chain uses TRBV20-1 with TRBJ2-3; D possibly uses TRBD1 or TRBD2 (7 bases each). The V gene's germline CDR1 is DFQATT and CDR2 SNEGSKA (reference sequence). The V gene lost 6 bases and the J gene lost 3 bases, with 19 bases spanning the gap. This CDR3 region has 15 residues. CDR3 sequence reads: CSAVVGGGGTDTQYF. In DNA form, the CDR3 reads TGCAGTGCCGTAGTAGGGGGCGGGGGTACAGATACGCAGTATTTT.

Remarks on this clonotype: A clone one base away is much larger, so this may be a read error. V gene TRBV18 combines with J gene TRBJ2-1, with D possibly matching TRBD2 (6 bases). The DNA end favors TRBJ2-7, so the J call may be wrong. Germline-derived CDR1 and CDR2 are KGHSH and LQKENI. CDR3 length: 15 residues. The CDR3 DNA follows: TGTGCCAGCTCACCCCCCCAGGGAGGCTACAATGAGCAGTACTTC. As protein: CASSPPQGGYNEQYF.

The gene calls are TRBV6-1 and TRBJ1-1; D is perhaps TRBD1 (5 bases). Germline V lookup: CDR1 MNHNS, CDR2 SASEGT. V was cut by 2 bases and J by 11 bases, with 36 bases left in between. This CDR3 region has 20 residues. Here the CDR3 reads CASSEYSPRGIIGDPRPAFF. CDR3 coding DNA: TGTGCCAGCAGTGAATATTCCCCAAGGGGTATAATAGGGGACCCCCGGCCCGCTTTCTTT.

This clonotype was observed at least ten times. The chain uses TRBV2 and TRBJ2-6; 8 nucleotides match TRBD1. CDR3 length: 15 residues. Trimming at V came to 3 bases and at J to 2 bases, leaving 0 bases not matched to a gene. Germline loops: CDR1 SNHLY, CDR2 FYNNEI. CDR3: CASSEDRAGANVLTF. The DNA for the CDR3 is TGTGCCAGCAGTGAGGACAGGGCTGGGGCCAACGTCCTGACTTTC.

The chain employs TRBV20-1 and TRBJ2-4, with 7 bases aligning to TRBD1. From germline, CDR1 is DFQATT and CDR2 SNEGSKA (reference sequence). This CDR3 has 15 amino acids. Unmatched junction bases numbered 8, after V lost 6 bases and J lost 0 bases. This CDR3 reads CSARQGGEAKNIQYF. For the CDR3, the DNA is TGCAGTGCCCGACAGGGTGGTGAAGCCAAAAACATTCAGTACTTC.